One sample yielded the 16 T cell receptor beta chains listed below, sequenced in a study of blood T cell repertoires in COVID-19. Method: immunoSEQ multiplex PCR; TCRdb's copy keeps in-frame clones and lacks some. The sample holds fewer than 300,000 clones; about nine tenths are singletons and the top ten take roughly 1.6%. Sequencing was done on a sample of peripheral blood. All receptors derive from a woman aged 40 to 49 who had recovered from COVID-19.

CDR3 sequence (DNA): TGTGCCAGCAGCTTGGGACAGGCAGATACGCAGTATTTT. It yields the protein CASSLGQADTQYF. V is TRBV5-6 and J is TRBJ2-3, with a possible D match to TRBD1 (6 bases). V shed 0 bases and J shed 4 bases, with 6 bases lying between them. Germline values: CDR1 SGHDT, CDR2 YYEEEE. The CDR3 totals 13 residues.

The chain combines TRBV7-9 with TRBJ2-1; tentative D call: TRBD2 (6 bases). CDR3 length equals 17 residues. The germline CDR1 and CDR2 sequences are SEHNR and FQNEAQ (reference sequence). Trimming shortened V by 1 base and J by 0 bases, and 13 bases separated the two germline ends. The CDR3 DNA follows: TGTGCCAGCAGCTTAGGCTTTTTGGGACTCTCCTACAATGAGCAGTTCTTC. It specifies CASSLGFLGLSYNEQFF.

The chain combines TRBV4-3 with TRBJ1-2; 9 bases align to TRBD1. V was clipped by 2 bases and J by 4 bases; unmatched bases: 17. The germline V gene encodes CDR1 LGHNA and CDR2 YSLEER. The CDR3 is made up of 19 amino acids. The CDR3 coding sequence is TGCGCCAGCAGCCAACCCACCTGGGGACAGGGTAACTCACGCTATGGCTACACCTTC. Its translation: CASSQPTWGQGNSRYGYTF.

The V call is TRBV3-1 (or the pseudogene TRBV3-2), the J call TRBJ2-5; D not certain. Germline CDR1 LGHDT, CDR2 YNNKEL (reference sequence). Between the trimmed V and J ends, which lost 4 bases and 5 bases, there was a span of 8 bases. CDR3 length: 12 amino acids. CDR3 bases: TGTGCCAGCAGCCCATTCGGGGAGACCCAGTACTTC. Amino acid sequence: CASSPFGETQYF.

V usage is TRBV24-1 and J usage is TRBJ1-6; a possible D gene is TRBD1 (5 bases). V was cut by 5 bases and J by 6 bases, with 10 bases left in between. This CDR3 comprises 14 residues. CDR1 KGHDR and CDR2 SFDVKD come from the germline V gene. CDR3 sequence reads: CATSAGQANSPLHF. DNA of the CDR3: TGTGCCACCAGTGCAGGGCAGGCTAATTCACCCCTCCACTTT.

The genes are TRBV5-4 and TRBJ2-5; 7 bases are a match to TRBD1. The junction had 5 bases not matched to a gene; V was cut back by 4 bases and J by 2 bases. The CDR3 runs 14 residues. Per the germline V gene, CDR1 is SGHNT and CDR2 is YYREEE (reference sequence). This chain's CDR3 is CASSPTGWQETQYF. Here the CDR3 DNA reads TGTGCCAGCAGCCCGACAGGGTGGCAAGAGACCCAGTACTTC. The full variable domain, with the rest looked up from reference TRBV5-4 and TRBJ2-5, is ETGVTQSPTHLIKTRGQQVTLRCSSQSGHNTVSWYQQALGQGPQFIFQYYREEENGRGNFPPRFSGLQFPNYSSELNVNALELDDSALYLCASSPTGWQETQYFGPGTRLLVL.

The count of this clone is one. Relative to the germline gene, one junction end is altered; a read error may explain this. This chain connects TRBV6-5 to TRBJ2-2; D is perhaps TRBD1 (5 bases). CDR3 length equals 14 residues. Per germline, CDR1 MNHEY and CDR2 SVGAGI. The CDR3 sequence is CASRYFDSTGELFF. The DNA for the CDR3 is TGTGCCAGCAGGTACTTCGACAGCACCGGGGAGCTGTTTTTT.

This clone was recorded only once. The V gene is TRBV7-2, the J gene TRBJ1-2, with D maybe TRBD1 (5 bases). CDR1 is SGHTA and CDR2 is FQGNSA in the germline V gene. The V gene lost 2 bases and the J gene lost 6 bases, with 7 bases spanning the gap. This CDR3 has 12 residues. CDR3 residues: CASSLIGDGYTF. CDR3 sequence (DNA): TGTGCCAGCAGCTTAATAGGGGATGGCTACACCTTC. Variable domain in full (rest from reference TRBV7-2 and TRBJ1-2): GAGVSQSPSNKVTEKGKDVELRCDPISGHTALYWYRQSLGQGLEFLIYFQGNSAPDKSGLPSDRFSAERTGGSVSTLTIQRTQQEDSAVYLCASSLIGDGYTFGSGTRLTVV.

CDR3 nucleotide sequence: TGTGCCAGTAGTATGGGACAGGGAGCTGGCTACACCTTC. Protein sequence: CASSMGQGAGYTF. The chain has TRBV19 and TRBJ1-2, with 9 bases matching TRBD1. J gave up 7 bases and V 3 bases, and 3 bases lay outside the gene matches. Germline assignment: CDR1 LNHDA and CDR2 SQIVND (reference sequence). This CDR3 has 13 amino acids.

The chain combines TRBV18 with TRBJ2-1; 7 bases map to TRBD2. Germline V gene lookup returns CDR1 KGHSH and CDR2 LQKENI. The CDR3 spans 15 residues. After removal of 5 bases from V and 6 bases from J, the junction contained 10 bases not matched to a gene. CDR3 nucleotide sequence: TGTGCCAGCTCAGAAACAATCTCGGGGGGCAATGAGCAGTTCTTC. It encodes CASSETISGGNEQFF.

V usage is TRBV15 and J usage is TRBJ2-1, with D possibly matching TRBD2 (5 bases). In germline, CDR1 is LNHNV, CDR2 YYDKDF (reference sequence). V gave up 1 base and J gave up 6 bases, with 10 bases separating them. This CDR3 region has 14 residues. CDR3 sequence reads: CATSRGGRFNEQFF. CDR3 in DNA: TGTGCCACCAGCAGAGGAGGGCGGTTCAATGAGCAGTTCTTC.

The V gene is TRBV29-1, the J gene TRBJ2-7; 7 nucleotides match TRBD1. The trim removed 4 bases at V and 2 bases at J, leaving 8 bases unmatched. The CDR3 totals 14 residues. From germline, CDR1 is SQVTM and CDR2 ANQGSEA. DNA of the CDR3: TGCAGCGTTGCCCCGACAGGGATAGCCTACGAGCAGTACTTC. This translates into CSVAPTGIAYEQYF.

V and J are TRBV19 and TRBJ2-1, with D perhaps TRBD1 (6 bases). Looked up from germline, CDR1 is LNHDA and CDR2 is SQIVND (reference sequence). V dropped 4 bases and J dropped 8 bases, with 9 bases sitting between them. There are 12 residues in the CDR3. CDR3 amino acids: CASSTAGDEQFF. The DNA for the CDR3 is TGTGCCAGTAGTACGGCAGGGGATGAGCAGTTCTTC.

The genes are TRBV12-3 or TRBV12-4 and TRBJ2-5; no definite D call. Trimming cost V 6 bases and J 6 bases, with 14 bases left between them. The CDR3 extends over 13 amino acids. CDR3 sequence (DNA): TGTGCCAGCAGCTATTCTAGTTTTCAGACCCAGTACTTC. Amino acids: CASSYSSFQTQYF.

The chain links TRBV28 to TRBJ2-7, with 7 bases that match TRBD1. With V trimmed by 4 bases and J by 3 bases, 6 bases remained unmatched. This CDR3 comprises 14 residues. CDR1 is MDHEN, CDR2 SYDVKM, per germline. The CDR3 protein is CASSSRTGLYEQYF. The CDR3 region has the DNA TGTGCCAGCAGTTCTCGGACAGGCCTCTACGAGCAGTACTTC.

DNA for the CDR3: TGTGCCAGCAGCCAGGGGCTGGCAAGTTCTTACGAGCAGTACTTC. This translates into CASSQGLASSYEQYF. The chain has TRBV7-8 and TRBJ2-7, with TRBD1 as a possible D gene (6 bases). The CDR3 spans 15 residues. Trimming stripped 5 bases from V and 4 bases from J, with 18 bases between. Germline CDR1 SGHVS, CDR2 FQNEAQ. The variable domain in full, completed from reference TRBV7-8 and TRBJ2-7, reads GAGVSQSPRYKVAKRGQDVALRCDPISGHVSLFWYQQALGQGPEFLTYFQNEAQLDKSGLPSDRFFAERPEGSVSTLKIQRTQQEDSAVYLCASSQGLASSYEQYFGPGTRLTVT.